The rows below give T cell receptor beta chains drawn from one sample of a study of shared clonotypes between healthy human individuals. The data were produced by immunoSEQ multiplex PCR, yet TCRdb's version contains in-frame clones alone and is incomplete. Here the sample spans 150,000 to 200,000 clones, approximately 92% being singletons. The sample taken for sequencing was naive CD4+ T cells sorted from blood. The receptors here all came from a young woman in good health. Both conserved end residues are part of each CDR3. The D gene is left open where the match is weak. A row's size may be missing; if present it is once, few, many or a size class.

clone size: once
V gene: TRBV5-1
D gene: TRBD2
J gene: TRBJ2-2
CDR3 DNA: TGCGCCAGCAGCTTGGGACTAGCGGGAGTCGTTGTCGGGGAGCTGTTTTTT
CDR3 protein: CASSLGLAGVVVGELFF

clone size: -
V gene: TRBV4-1
D gene: TRBD2
J gene: TRBJ2-1
CDR3 DNA: TGCGCCAGCAGCCGACTAGCGGGTTACAATGAGCAGTTCTTC
CDR3 protein: CASSRLAGYNEQFF

clone size: -
V gene: TRBV6-5
D gene: TRBD2
J gene: TRBJ2-1
CDR3 DNA: TGTGCCAGCAGGGTAGCGGGAGGTTCCTACAATGAGCAGTTCTTC
CDR3 protein: CASRVAGGSYNEQFF

clone size: -
V gene: TRBV5-5
D gene: TRBD1
J gene: TRBJ2-3
CDR3 DNA: TGTGCCAGCAGCATCAGGACAGGGGGCAGCGGAACAGATACGCAGTATTTT
CDR3 protein: CASSIRTGGSGTDTQYF

clone size: once
V gene: TRBV27
D gene: TRBD2
J gene: TRBJ2-7
CDR3 DNA: TGTGCCAGCAGGAGGGAGCGGGGGAATAATATCTACGAGCAGTACTTC
CDR3 protein: CASRRERGNNIYEQYF

clone size: -
V gene: TRBV30
D gene: -
J gene: TRBJ1-3
CDR3 DNA: TGTGCCTGGAGTGTAAGTGGTAACCGAAACACCATATATTTT
CDR3 protein: CAWSVSGNRNTIYF

clone size: -
V gene: TRBV7-2
D gene: -
J gene: TRBJ1-1
CDR3 DNA: TGTGCCAGCAGCTTAGGGCAGGGGAGGGGAGCTTTCTTT
CDR3 protein: CASSLGQGRGAFF

clone size: few
V gene: TRBV6-6
D gene: -
J gene: TRBJ1-1
CDR3 DNA: TGTGCCAGCAGTTACCCTAAGAGTGAAGCTTTCTTT
CDR3 protein: CASSYPKSEAFF

clone size: once
V gene: TRBV10-3
D gene: -
J gene: TRBJ2-7
CDR3 DNA: TGTGCCATCAGCCCCCGGGACGTGCCTCCGGGCGAGCAGTACTTC
CDR3 protein: CAISPRDVPPGEQYF

clone size: once
V gene: TRBV10-3
D gene: TRBD2
J gene: TRBJ2-1
CDR3 DNA: TGTGCCATCAGTGAAAGGACTAGCGGGAGGAATGAGCAGTTCTTC
CDR3 protein: CAISERTSGRNEQFF

clone size: -
V gene: TRBV19
D gene: -
J gene: TRBJ1-4
CDR3 DNA: TGTGCCAGTAGTATATTGTTCGGGGGTGAAAAACTGTTTTTT
CDR3 protein: CASSILFGGEKLFF

clone size: -
V gene: TRBV21-1
D gene: -
J gene: TRBJ2-5
CDR3 DNA: TGTGCCAGCAGCACTTTCCCCGTAAGTATTCTGGAGCAGTACTTC
CDR3 protein: CASSTFPVSILEQYF

clone size: -
V gene: TRBV28
D gene: -
J gene: TRBJ2-7
CDR3 DNA: TGTGCCAGCAGTTCCCCCGAATGGGAGTACGATCTGAGCGAGCAGTACTTC
CDR3 protein: CASSSPEWEYDLSEQYF

clone size: -
V gene: TRBV7-6
D gene: -
J gene: TRBJ1-1
CDR3 DNA: TGTGCCAGCAGCTTTGGTTCCATGAACACTGAAGCTTTCTTT
CDR3 protein: CASSFGSMNTEAFF

clone size: -
V gene: TRBV28
D gene: TRBD2
J gene: TRBJ2-3
CDR3 DNA: TGTGCCAGCAGTAACCCGGGACTAATAACAGATACGCAGTATTTT
CDR3 protein: CASSNPGLITDTQYF

clone size: -
V gene: TRBV4-1
D gene: -
J gene: TRBJ1-1
CDR3 DNA: TGCGCCAGCAGCCGACGCCTAACCAGGAGGGATAGTTTCGACACTGAAGCTTTCTTT
CDR3 protein: CASSRRLTRRDSFDTEAFF

clone size: -
V gene: TRBV6-1
D gene: -
J gene: TRBJ2-7
CDR3 DNA: TGTGCCAGCAGTGCTAAGGGGGCGGCCGGGAGCTCCTACGAGCAGTACTTC
CDR3 protein: CASSAKGAAGSSYEQYF

clone size: -
V gene: TRBV14
D gene: TRBD2
J gene: TRBJ2-2
CDR3 DNA: TGTGCCAGCAGCCGGGACTATACGAACACCGGGGAGCTGTTTTTT
CDR3 protein: CASSRDYTNTGELFF

clone size: -
V gene: TRBV27
D gene: -
J gene: TRBJ1-6
CDR3 DNA: TGTGCCAGCAGCACCCTAGGACAGAGCTCCTATAATTCACCCCTCCACTTT
CDR3 protein: CASSTLGQSSYNSPLHF

clone size: -
V gene: TRBV7-9
D gene: TRBD1
J gene: TRBJ2-7
CDR3 DNA: TGTGCCAGCAGGCTGGACAGGGGCGAAGTTTACGAGCAGTACTTC
CDR3 protein: CASRLDRGEVYEQYF

clone size: once
V gene: TRBV10-1
D gene: TRBD1
J gene: TRBJ2-7
CDR3 DNA: TGCGCCAGCAGTGATAGACAGGGGGTCTCCTACGAGCAGTACTTC
CDR3 protein: CASSDRQGVSYEQYF

clone size: -
V gene: TRBV30
D gene: -
J gene: TRBJ1-1
CDR3 DNA: TGTGCCTCCCACCAAGGGAGGGGTATGAACACTGAAGCTTTCTTT
CDR3 protein: CASHQGRGMNTEAFF

clone size: -
V gene: TRBV7-9
D gene: TRBD1
J gene: TRBJ1-2
CDR3 DNA: TGTGCCAGCAGCGGGACAGGGCAGAGGTATGGCTACACCTTC
CDR3 protein: CASSGTGQRYGYTF

clone size: -
V gene: TRBV28
D gene: -
J gene: TRBJ2-7
CDR3 DNA: TGTGCCAGCAGAGGCCGACGGTACGAGCAGTACTTC
CDR3 protein: CASRGRRYEQYF

clone size: -
V gene: TRBV7-9
D gene: TRBD2
J gene: TRBJ2-3
CDR3 DNA: TGTGCCAGCAGCTTAGAAGCCACGGGACTAGCGGGGAGCACAGATACGCAGTATTTT
CDR3 protein: CASSLEATGLAGSTDTQYF

clone size: -
V gene: TRBV9
D gene: -
J gene: TRBJ2-3
CDR3 DNA: TGTGCCAGCAGCGTAGGAGGGAGAGTGGGAGCAGATACGCAGTATTTT
CDR3 protein: CASSVGGRVGADTQYF

clone size: once
V gene: TRBV29-1
D gene: -
J gene: TRBJ2-7
CDR3 DNA: TGCAGCGTTGTAGTACAGGTGATGACCTACGAGCAGTACTTC
CDR3 protein: CSVVVQVMTYEQYF

clone size: -
V gene: TRBV7-2
D gene: -
J gene: TRBJ2-7
CDR3 DNA: TGTGCCAGCAGCTTAGGTCTCGAGCAGTACTTC
CDR3 protein: CASSLGLEQYF

clone size: -
V gene: TRBV28
D gene: -
J gene: TRBJ1-5
CDR3 DNA: TGTGCCAGCAGCCTACTGGGACCTGAGGGGAACCAGCATTTT
CDR3 protein: CASSLLGPEGNQHF

clone size: -
V gene: TRBV19
D gene: -
J gene: TRBJ2-3
CDR3 DNA: TGTGCCAGTAGTATGGGTAGCACCCACACAGATACGCAGTATTTT
CDR3 protein: CASSMGSTHTDTQYF

clone size: -
V gene: TRBV11-2
D gene: -
J gene: TRBJ1-1
CDR3 DNA: TGTGCCAGCAGGCAAACCGGGGACACTGAAGCTTTCTTT
CDR3 protein: CASRQTGDTEAFF

clone size: -
V gene: TRBV9
D gene: TRBD2
J gene: TRBJ2-3
CDR3 DNA: TGTGCCAGCAGCCCGACTAGCGGCCCTAGCACAGATACGCAGTATTTT
CDR3 protein: CASSPTSGPSTDTQYF

clone size: -
V gene: TRBV7-2
D gene: -
J gene: TRBJ1-1
CDR3 DNA: TGTGCCAGCAGCCTAAAGGAGTGGACTGAAGCTTTCTTT
CDR3 protein: CASSLKEWTEAFF

clone size: -
V gene: TRBV6-1
D gene: TRBD2
J gene: TRBJ2-7
CDR3 DNA: TGTGCCAGCAGTGAAAAGGGACTAGCGGGAACCTACGAGCAGTACTTC
CDR3 protein: CASSEKGLAGTYEQYF

clone size: -
V gene: TRBV27
D gene: -
J gene: TRBJ2-7
CDR3 DNA: TGTGCCAGCAGTTCCCTAAGACAGTTCTCCTACGAGCAGTACTTC
CDR3 protein: CASSSLRQFSYEQYF

clone size: -
V gene: TRBV5-4
D gene: TRBD1
J gene: TRBJ2-7
CDR3 DNA: TGTGCCAGCAGCCCGGGGACAGTCAAGACCTACGAGCAGTACTTC
CDR3 protein: CASSPGTVKTYEQYF

clone size: -
V gene: TRBV7-9
D gene: TRBD1
J gene: TRBJ2-2
CDR3 DNA: TGTGCCAGCAGCTTAGCCTTGGGACAGGGGCGGATCGGGGAGCTGTTTTTT
CDR3 protein: CASSLALGQGRIGELFF

clone size: -
V gene: TRBV4-1
D gene: TRBD1
J gene: TRBJ2-6
CDR3 DNA: TGCGCCAGCAGCCAACCTAACAGGGGATTAATCTCTGGGGCCAACGTCCTGACTTTC
CDR3 protein: CASSQPNRGLISGANVLTF

clone size: -
V gene: TRBV28
D gene: -
J gene: TRBJ1-5
CDR3 DNA: TGTGCCAGCAGTTTAATAGGGCAGTATAGCAATCAGCCCCAGCATTTT
CDR3 protein: CASSLIGQYSNQPQHF

clone size: -
V gene: TRBV19
D gene: -
J gene: TRBJ2-2
CDR3 DNA: TGTGCCAGTAGTACGCAGGCCTACACCGGGGAGCTGTTTTTT
CDR3 protein: CASSTQAYTGELFF

clone size: -
V gene: TRBV28
D gene: -
J gene: TRBJ2-7
CDR3 DNA: TGTGCCAGCGCGGTACTTGCTAGGAACGAGCAGTACTTC
CDR3 protein: CASAVLARNEQYF

clone size: -
V gene: TRBV18
D gene: -
J gene: TRBJ2-5
CDR3 DNA: TGTGCCAGCTCACCAGGTACGGGAGCAGAGACCCAGTACTTC
CDR3 protein: CASSPGTGAETQYF

clone size: -
V gene: TRBV19
D gene: -
J gene: TRBJ2-7
CDR3 DNA: TGTGCCAGTAGTATAGACAGCGGGCACAACTCCTACGAGCAGTACTTC
CDR3 protein: CASSIDSGHNSYEQYF

clone size: -
V gene: TRBV6-5
D gene: -
J gene: TRBJ1-2
CDR3 DNA: TGTGCCAGCAGATTAGACATATCCTATGGCTACACCTTC
CDR3 protein: CASRLDISYGYTF

clone size: -
V gene: TRBV11-3
D gene: TRBD1
J gene: TRBJ2-7
CDR3 DNA: TGTGCCAGCGGATTAGGGGGCCGGAACGAGCAGTACTTC
CDR3 protein: CASGLGGRNEQYF

clone size: -
V gene: TRBV14
D gene: -
J gene: TRBJ2-7
CDR3 DNA: TGTGCCAGCAGCCAAGGGGGCAGACCAAACTACGAGCAGTACTTC
CDR3 protein: CASSQGGRPNYEQYF

clone size: -
V gene: TRBV18
D gene: -
J gene: TRBJ1-2
CDR3 DNA: TGTGCCAGCTCACCTGTGCAGGGATTTACCCATGGCTACACCTTC
CDR3 protein: CASSPVQGFTHGYTF

clone size: -
V gene: TRBV4-1
D gene: -
J gene: TRBJ1-4
CDR3 DNA: TGCGCCAGCAGCCCAGGACGGCCAACTAATGAAAAACTGTTTTTT
CDR3 protein: CASSPGRPTNEKLFF

clone size: -
V gene: TRBV19
D gene: -
J gene: TRBJ1-1
CDR3 DNA: TGTGCCAGTAGTATTCAGGGACTCCACACTGAAGCTTTCTTT
CDR3 protein: CASSIQGLHTEAFF

clone size: -
V gene: TRBV5-5
D gene: -
J gene: TRBJ1-1
CDR3 DNA: TGTGCCAGCAGCTTTTCCGGCAGAATGAACACTGAAGCTTTCTTT
CDR3 protein: CASSFSGRMNTEAFF

clone size: -
V gene: TRBV28
D gene: -
J gene: TRBJ1-5
CDR3 DNA: TGTGCCAGCAGTTTGGGAGGGGTCAAGCAGCCCCAGCATTTT
CDR3 protein: CASSLGGVKQPQHF

clone size: once
V gene: TRBV28
D gene: -
J gene: TRBJ1-2
CDR3 DNA: TGTGCCAGCAGTTTCGATCTGGGGGCGGTCTATGGCTACACCTTC
CDR3 protein: CASSFDLGAVYGYTF

clone size: -
V gene: TRBV28
D gene: -
J gene: TRBJ2-7
CDR3 DNA: TGTGCCAGCAGTTTTGAAATTCGGGGACGGGGCCCGGGCGAGCAGTACTTC
CDR3 protein: CASSFEIRGRGPGEQYF

clone size: -
V gene: TRBV14
D gene: -
J gene: TRBJ2-7
CDR3 DNA: TGTGCCAGCAGCCAAGAGGGTTCAGGACCCTACAAGCAGTACTTC
CDR3 protein: CASSQEGSGPYKQYF

clone size: -
V gene: TRBV7-2
D gene: -
J gene: TRBJ2-7
CDR3 DNA: TGTGCCAGCAGGGTAACCGGGCCCCTCTCCTACGAGCAGTACTTC
CDR3 protein: CASRVTGPLSYEQYF

clone size: -
V gene: TRBV21-1
D gene: -
J gene: TRBJ2-1
CDR3 DNA: TGTGCCAGCAGCCCGGACAGAGTAGCGGGAGATAAGGATGAGCAGTTCTTC
CDR3 protein: CASSPDRVAGDKDEQFF

clone size: -
V gene: TRBV5-1
D gene: -
J gene: TRBJ2-5
CDR3 DNA: TGCGCCAGCAGCTTGGTAGGAGACCAAGAGACCCAGTACTTC
CDR3 protein: CASSLVGDQETQYF

clone size: -
V gene: TRBV28
D gene: -
J gene: TRBJ1-4
CDR3 DNA: TGTGCCAGCAGTTTGGACGGGGAAAAACTGTTTTTT
CDR3 protein: CASSLDGEKLFF

clone size: -
V gene: TRBV5-4
D gene: -
J gene: TRBJ2-7
CDR3 DNA: TGTGCCAGCAGCTTATCCACGGGAGTGGCGGTCTACGAGCAGTACTTC
CDR3 protein: CASSLSTGVAVYEQYF

clone size: -
V gene: TRBV30
D gene: -
J gene: TRBJ2-7
CDR3 DNA: TGTGCCTGGAGTAAGGGAGCGCCGAACGAGCAGTACTTC
CDR3 protein: CAWSKGAPNEQYF